The sequence of this TCR beta chain was determined in a study of T cells expressing NK-cell markers. The CDR3 spans 16 residues. Germline CDR1 is MNHEY and CDR2 is SMNVEV (reference sequence). Beta-chain TCR cDNA was generated via 5'RACE template switching with UMIs. From its re-call of the 5' RACE reads, TCRdb lists each CDR3 protein once, without DNA. The sample includes 500,000 or so distinct CDR3 sequences. This clonotype originated in a man in his late teens or twenties in good health. The chain combines TRBV27 with TRBJ2-1; the TCRdb call, TRBD1, lacks DNA for checking. The sample comprised blood T cells: a sorted CD56 or NKG2C T cell subset, CD4+ or CD8+ T cells, or bulk PBMC T cells (not recorded which). The CDR3 region is CASSLLVGGSYNEQFF.